The clone carrying this T cell receptor beta chain was seen a single time. Authors' methods: Counts of nucleated cells, estimated from reference gene primer amplification, were obtained. The assay was immunoSEQ multiplex PCR, and TCRdb's table has in-frame clones only and misses some. The V and J calls and clone size come from that table; D and trimming were worked out from the DNA. The repertoire holds approximately 100,000 clones, with about 89% as singletons. This sample is drawn from a study of blood T cell repertoires in COVID-19. Study information: T cells, B-cell-depleted T cells, or PBMCs supplied cDNA or gDNA.

The germline V gene has CDR1 MNHNS and CDR2 SASEGT. The CDR3 runs to 19 residues. V lost 2 bases to trimming and J lost 1 base, with 21 bases between them. Source material: peripheral blood. The TCR comes from a human donor with acute or convalescent COVID-19. The donor label of this sample is uncertain. The gene calls are TRBV6-1 and TRBJ1-5; D is ambiguous. CDR3 nucleotides: TGTGCCAGCAGTGAAATACCGAGGGTTAGGTCGTTCAGCAATCAGCCCCAGCATTTT. This sequence encodes CASSEIPRVRSFSNQPQHF.